This T cell receptor (beta chain) originates from a study of cytomegalovirus exposure and HLA in healthy donors. The PCR employed 60 Vbeta primers together with 13 Jbeta primers. The protocol was immunoSEQ multiplex PCR, while the TCRdb copy is restricted to in-frame clones and leaves out a portion. The table shows around 100,000 clones, with around three quarters occurring only once. This receptor was obtained from a man in his thirties or forties in good health and CMV-seronegative. Input material: PBMCs.

Here the CDR3 DNA reads TGTGCCAGCAGCTTAGATGGTGGGACAGGGCACAATGAGCAGTTCTTC. Translating gives CASSLDGGTGHNEQFF. The chain combines TRBV11-3 with TRBJ2-1, with TRBD1 matching over 9 bases. With V trimmed by 0 bases and J by 5 bases, 5 bases remained unmatched. There are 16 residues in the CDR3. Germline CDR1 reads SGHNT; CDR2 reads YENEEA.